This T cell receptor beta chain was profiled in a study of glioma-infiltrating T cells after dendritic cell vaccination. Specified time point: after dendritic cell vaccination, including at tumor progression/relapse. V was clipped by 0 bases and J by 1 base, with 10 bases between them. CDR1 is MGHRA and CDR2 is YSYEKL in the germline V gene. The CDR3 runs 17 residues. Assay used: immunoSEQ multiplex PCR; TCRdb lists only in-frame clones, some missing. The sample lists 75,000 to 95,000 clones; roughly four fifths were seen once. By frequency in the sample, this clone is medium-sized. The sequence came from a human donor with glioblastoma. The specimen comprised blood, sampled after dendritic cell vaccination. This chain links TRBV4-1 with TRBJ1-6; D might be TRBD1 (5 bases). The CDR3 nucleotides are TGCGCCAGCAGCCAAGATTGGTCAGGGTCCTATAATTCACCCCTCCACTTT. It is translated as CASSQDWSGSYNSPLHF.